What follows describes a single T cell receptor (beta chain). Its cognate antigen is unknown. CDR1 GTSNPN and CDR2 SVGIG come from the germline V gene (reference sequence). This CDR3 comprises 13 residues. V trimming: 1 base; J trimming: 5 bases; junction bases outside the gene matches: 3. These data are taken from a study of T cell responses to AZD1222 COVID-19 vaccine. Study conclusions and caveats: A rise in Spike-specific TCR breadth and depth followed two AZD1222 doses. None of the repertoires were sampled until the peak T cell response had passed.

Only in-frame clones appear in the TCRdb table, and some are missing; sequencing was by immunoSEQ multiplex PCR. This sample has 150,000 to 200,000 clones, with about 90% found just once. This chain links TRBV30 with TRBJ1-2, with TRBD1 matching over 8 bases. This clonotype was sampled from an adult who received the AZD1222 COVID-19 vaccine. Material: peripheral blood, obtained 28 days after the second AZD1222 dose. The CDR3 sequence: CAWSGTGKYGYTF. The CDR3, as DNA: TGTGCCTGGAGTGGGACAGGGAAGTATGGCTACACCTTC. Full variable domain (rest looked up from reference TRBV30 and TRBJ1-2): SQTIHQWPATLVQPVGSPLSLECTVEGTSNPNLYWYRQAAGRGLQLLFYSVGIGQISSEVPQNLSASRPQDRQFILSSKKLLLSDSGFYLCAWSGTGKYGYTFGSGTRLTVV.